This T cell receptor (beta chain) was identified during a study of blood T cell repertoires in COVID-19. Method: immunoSEQ multiplex PCR; TCRdb's copy keeps in-frame clones and lacks some. Here the sample spans roughly 430,000 clones, roughly 88% being singletons. The CDR3 sequence is 14 residues long. The trim removed 3 bases at V and 3 bases at J, leaving 4 bases unmatched. Input material: PBMCs or T cells enriched from blood (not recorded which). The receptor's source is a woman aged 18-29 years who had been exposed to COVID-19. The rearrangement uses TRBV5-3 and TRBJ1-2, with 8 nucleotides matching TRBD1. TRBV5-3 is labeled an ORF, and its function is uncertain. CDR3 sequence reads: CARSYRDRYYGYTF. The CDR3 region has the DNA TGTGCCAGAAGCTACCGGGACAGGTACTATGGCTACACCTTC.